Below are 21 T cell receptor beta chains sequenced from a single sample in a study of cytomegalovirus exposure and HLA in healthy donors. Primers: 60 Vbeta forward and 13 Jbeta reverse. Clones were read by immunoSEQ multiplex PCR, and TCRdb kept only the in-frame ones, dropping some. The sample consists of about 76,000 clones, 78% of them appearing once. Sequenced material: PBMCs. Receptor source: a woman between 40 and 55 years old in good health and CMV-seropositive.

Worth noting for this clone: Compared with germline, one end of the junction differs, possibly owing to a read error. The DNA of the CDR3 is TGTTCCAGCAGCACGTCTAAAAACGTGTACAATGAGCAGTTCTTC. Its translation is CSSSTSKNVYNEQFF. This chain links TRBV7-9 with TRBJ2-1; no definite D call. The germline gives CDR1 SEHNR, CDR2 FQNEAQ (reference sequence). The CDR3 is 15 residues long.

The J gene is TRBJ1-6, the V gene TRBV11-2, with a weak D call TRBD1 (6 bases). The length of the CDR3 is 13 residues. With 5 bases removed from V and 8 bases from J, the gap between germline ends came to 10 bases. Germline assignment: CDR1 SGHAT and CDR2 FQNNGV. The CDR3 sequence: CASSPRQDSPLHF. DNA for the CDR3: TGTGCCAGCAGCCCCCGACAGGATTCACCCCTCCACTTT.

The gene calls are TRBV18 and TRBJ1-5; 7 nucleotides line up with TRBD1. V lost 3 bases to trimming and J lost 5 bases; unmatched junction nucleotides: 1. The CDR3 is 13 amino acids. Germline CDR1 is KGHSH and CDR2 is LQKENI. The CDR3 is CASSPGTDQPQHF. CDR3 DNA: TGTGCCAGCTCACCCGGGACAGATCAGCCCCAGCATTTT.

This rearrangement joins TRBV28 to TRBJ1-5; 7 bases match TRBD1. V shed 7 bases, J shed 5 bases, and the junction held 5 bases outside the gene matches. This CDR3 contains 13 residues. Germline V gives CDR1 MDHEN, CDR2 SYDVKM. CDR3 in amino acids: CASTTGSYQPQHF. DNA for the CDR3: TGTGCCAGCACGACAGGGAGTTATCAGCCCCAGCATTTT.

The rearrangement joins TRBV7-2 to TRBJ2-5; TRBD2 agrees at 9 bases. Per germline, CDR1 SGHTA and CDR2 FQGNSA. V gave up 1 base and J gave up 1 base; unmatched junction bases: 7. This CDR3 contains 17 residues. Here the CDR3 reads CASSLVGGGGGQETQYF. DNA for the CDR3: TGTGCCAGCAGCTTAGTCGGGGGCGGGGGGGGCCAAGAGACCCAGTACTTC.

Concerning this clone: The same CDR3 arises from other DNA sequences in this sample as well. The V gene is TRBV9, the J gene TRBJ1-5; D remains unclear. CDR1 and CDR2 from the germline V gene are SGDLS and YYNGEE. The CDR3 sequence is 13 residues long. V was clipped by 0 bases and J by 6 bases, with 7 bases between them. CDR3 sequence reads: CASSVGGSQPQHF. The CDR3 DNA is TGTGCCAGCAGCGTAGGTGGGAGTCAGCCCCAGCATTTT.

Written as DNA, the CDR3 is TGCGCCAGCAGCCAAGCCACCAAACAGGGTAGAGATTCACCCCTCCACTTT. It translates to CASSQATKQGRDSPLHF. The chain recombines TRBV4-3 with TRBJ1-6; a possible D gene is TRBD1 (6 bases). The CDR3 runs 17 residues. Germline values: CDR1 LGHNA, CDR2 YSLEER. The V and J ends lost 1 base and 8 bases respectively, with 18 bases between them.

The chain combines TRBV16 with TRBJ1-1; 7 bases align to TRBD1. The CDR3 is 14 amino acids. With 2 bases clipped from V and 1 base from J, the junction kept 1 base outside the gene matches. The germline V gene has CDR1 KGHSY and CDR2 FQNENV. The CDR3 sequence: CASSQQGENTEAFF. CDR3 coding DNA: TGTGCCAGCAGCCAACAGGGGGAGAACACTGAAGCTTTCTTT.

The chain carries TRBV6-5 and TRBJ1-3, with D uncertain. Germline V gene sequence: CDR1 MNHEY, CDR2 SVGAGI. Trimming took 6 bases from V and 0 from J, leaving 9 bases between them. The CDR3 spans 14 residues. The DNA of the CDR3 is TGTGCCAGCAGGTTCAGTGGCTCTGGAAACACCATATATTTT. It encodes CASRFSGSGNTIYF.

The chain's CDR3 is CASSSTGHEKLFF. The CDR3 DNA sequence: TGTGCCAGCAGTTCGACAGGGCATGAAAAACTGTTTTTT. V usage is TRBV6-5 and J usage is TRBJ1-4; 7 positions match TRBD1. The CDR3 is 13 residues long. Germline trimming cut 4 bases from V and 6 bases from J; bases unmatched to any gene: 2. Germline CDR1 reads MNHEY; CDR2 reads SVGAGI.

The CDR3 DNA follows: TGTGCCTGGAGTGTGTCAGGGCATAATGGAAACACCATATATTTT. Protein product: CAWSVSGHNGNTIYF. This chain connects TRBV30 to TRBJ1-3, with a weak D call TRBD1 (5 bases). The CDR3 length is 15 residues. V was shortened by 0 bases and J by 3 bases, with 12 bases between the two germline ends. Germline CDR1 is GTSNPN and CDR2 is SVGIG (reference sequence).

This chain connects TRBV29-1 to TRBJ2-5; 9 bases line up with TRBD2. The CDR3 consists of 12 residues. Losses at the gene ends were 4 bases for V and 6 bases for J; bases not matched to a gene: 3. The germline V gene encodes CDR1 SQVTM and CDR2 ANQGSEA. The CDR3 nucleotides read TGCAGCGTTGGGACTAGCGAGAAGACCCAGTACTTC. Translating gives CSVGTSEKTQYF.

This clone was observed a few times. V and J are TRBV27 and TRBJ1-4, with 10 bases that match TRBD1. V shed 8 bases and J 7 bases; nucleotides not matched to a gene: 13. This CDR3 comprises 16 residues. Germline V lookup: CDR1 MNHEY, CDR2 SMNVEV (reference sequence). The DNA for the CDR3 is TGTGCCAGCGGTTACCGACCGGGACAGGGGCGTGAAAAACTGTTTTTT. This codes for CASGYRPGQGREKLFF.

The chain couples TRBV28 to TRBJ1-2, with a tentative D call TRBD1 (6 bases). The CDR3 loop spans 14 amino acids. V was pared by 8 bases and J by 3 bases, with 16 bases between. Germline CDR1 is MDHEN and CDR2 is SYDVKM. The CDR3 is CASAPGTSYYGYTF. The CDR3 nucleotides are TGTGCCAGCGCTCCCGGGACAAGTTACTATGGCTACACCTTC.

J is TRBJ2-1 and V is TRBV19; 9 bases agree with TRBD2. Germline V gives CDR1 LNHDA, CDR2 SQIVND (reference sequence). V gave up 6 bases and J gave up 4 bases; unmatched junction bases: 7. The CDR3 runs to 15 residues. CDR3 bases: TGTGCCAGTAGGCCCCGGAGCGGGGGGTACAATGAGCAGTTCTTC. Translated: CASRPRSGGYNEQFF.

This chain uses TRBV11-2 with TRBJ2-7, with 8 bases identical to TRBD1. The J segment lost 2 bases and the V segment lost 3 bases, leaving 3 bases of the junction unmatched. There are 14 residues in the CDR3. Germline loops: CDR1 SGHAT, CDR2 FQNNGV. CDR3 sequence reads: CASSFDRGPYEQYF. CDR3 DNA: TGTGCCAGCAGCTTTGACAGGGGTCCCTACGAGCAGTACTTC. Full variable domain (remainder filled in from reference TRBV11-2 and TRBJ2-7): EAGVAQSPRYKIIEKRQSVAFWCNPISGHATLYWYQQILGQGPKLLIQFQNNGVVDDSQLPKDRFSAERLKGVDSTLKIQPAKLEDSAVYLCASSFDRGPYEQYFGPGTRLTVT.

The chain employs TRBV4-2 and TRBJ2-7; 7 bases map to TRBD1. The J segment lost 3 bases and the V segment lost 2 bases, leaving 13 bases of the junction unmatched. CDR1 and CDR2 (germline): LGHNA, YNFKEQ. The CDR3 spans 17 residues. Here the CDR3 reads CASSQQTPGQTFYEQYF. The CDR3 DNA reads TGTGCCAGCAGCCAACAAACCCCGGGACAGACGTTCTACGAGCAGTACTTC.

This clone was counted once. This rearrangement joins TRBV30 to TRBJ1-6; 7 bases align to TRBD1. From germline, CDR1 is GTSNPN and CDR2 SVGIG (reference sequence). Trimming at V came to 3 bases and at J to 7 bases, leaving 3 bases not matched to a gene. The CDR3 has 13 residues. The CDR3 nucleotides read TGTGCCTGGAGGGAGGGGGCCAATTCACCCCTCCACTTT. Translation: CAWREGANSPLHF.

This clone appeared once. V gene TRBV11-3 combines with J gene TRBJ2-7; 8 bases are shared with TRBD1. J lost 9 bases, V lost 1 base, and 14 bases had no gene match. The CDR3 is 16 amino acids. In germline, CDR1 is SGHNT, CDR2 YENEEA. The CDR3 sequence: CASSLGSRQGTGRQYF. In nucleotides, the CDR3 is TGTGCCAGCAGCTTAGGATCAAGGCAGGGGACAGGACGGCAGTACTTC.

The chain has TRBV4-2 and TRBJ1-2, with 8 bases matching TRBD1. Looked up from germline, CDR1 is LGHNA and CDR2 is YNFKEQ. V dropped 3 bases and J dropped 4; count of bases not matched to a gene: 10. The CDR3 totals 16 residues. The CDR3 reads CASSQGPAGGGYGYTF. In DNA, the CDR3 is TGTGCCAGCAGCCAGGGACCCGCAGGGGGCGGCTATGGCTACACCTTC.

The V gene is TRBV10-3, the J gene TRBJ2-7, with no clear D. CDR3 size: 13 residues. The V gene's germline CDR1 is ENHRY and CDR2 SYGVKD. The ends were cut back, 4 bases at V and 1 base at J, with 8 bases in the middle. The CDR3 region is CAISVEQSYEQYF. The DNA for the CDR3 is TGTGCCATCAGTGTTGAACAATCCTACGAGCAGTACTTC.